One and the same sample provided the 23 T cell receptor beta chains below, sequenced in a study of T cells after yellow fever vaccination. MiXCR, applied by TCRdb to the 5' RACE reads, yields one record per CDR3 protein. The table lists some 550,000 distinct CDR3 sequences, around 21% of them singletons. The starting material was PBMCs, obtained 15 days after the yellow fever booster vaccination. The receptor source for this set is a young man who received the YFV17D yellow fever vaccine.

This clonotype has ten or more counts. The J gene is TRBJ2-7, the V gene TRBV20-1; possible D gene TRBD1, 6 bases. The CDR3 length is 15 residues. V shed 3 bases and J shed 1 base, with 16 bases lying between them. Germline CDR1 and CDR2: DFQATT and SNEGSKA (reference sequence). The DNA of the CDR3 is TGCAGTGCTAGGATATCGGGACAATATTCCTACGAGCAGTACTTC. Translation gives CSARISGQYSYEQYF.

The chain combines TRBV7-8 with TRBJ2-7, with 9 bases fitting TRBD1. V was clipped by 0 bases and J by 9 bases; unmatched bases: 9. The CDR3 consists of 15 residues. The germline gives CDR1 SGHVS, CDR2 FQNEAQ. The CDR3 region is CASSLAVGQGHGQYF. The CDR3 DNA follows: TGTGCCAGCAGCTTAGCGGTCGGACAGGGGCATGGGCAGTACTTC.

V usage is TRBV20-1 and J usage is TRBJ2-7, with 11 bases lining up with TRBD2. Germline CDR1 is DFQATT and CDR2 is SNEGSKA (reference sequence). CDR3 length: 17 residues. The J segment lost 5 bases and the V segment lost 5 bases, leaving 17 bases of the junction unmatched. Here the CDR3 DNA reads TGCAGTGCTTCAAACCCCGTCGTAGCGGGAGGGCCCAACGAGCAGTACTTC. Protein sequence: CSASNPVVAGGPNEQYF.

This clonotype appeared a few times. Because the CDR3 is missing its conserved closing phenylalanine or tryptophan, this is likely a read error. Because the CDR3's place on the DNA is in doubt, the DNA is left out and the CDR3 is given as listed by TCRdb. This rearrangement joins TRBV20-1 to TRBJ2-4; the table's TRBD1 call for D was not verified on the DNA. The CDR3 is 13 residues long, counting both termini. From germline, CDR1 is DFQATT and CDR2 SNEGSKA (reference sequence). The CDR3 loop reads CSPTHPPPGAATL.

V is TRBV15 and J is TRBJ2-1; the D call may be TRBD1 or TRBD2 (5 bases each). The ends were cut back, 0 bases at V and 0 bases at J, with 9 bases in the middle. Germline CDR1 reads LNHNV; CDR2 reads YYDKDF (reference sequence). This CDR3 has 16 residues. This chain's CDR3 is CATSREWGTSYNEQFF. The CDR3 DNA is TGTGCCACCAGCAGAGAGTGGGGGACCTCCTACAATGAGCAGTTCTTC.

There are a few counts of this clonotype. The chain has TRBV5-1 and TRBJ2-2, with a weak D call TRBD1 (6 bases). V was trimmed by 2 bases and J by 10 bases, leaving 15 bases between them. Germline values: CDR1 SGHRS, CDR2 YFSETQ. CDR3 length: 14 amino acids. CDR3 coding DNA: TGCGCCAGCAGCTTTCGGGACATCCGGACGGAGCTGTTTTTT. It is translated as CASSFRDIRTELFF.

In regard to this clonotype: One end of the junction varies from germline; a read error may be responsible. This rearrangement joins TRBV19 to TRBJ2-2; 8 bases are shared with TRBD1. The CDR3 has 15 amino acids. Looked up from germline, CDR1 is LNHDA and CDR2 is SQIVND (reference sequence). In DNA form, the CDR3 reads TGTGCCAGTAGACAGGACAGGGTCAACACCGGTGAGCTGTTTTTT. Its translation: CASRQDRVNTGELFF. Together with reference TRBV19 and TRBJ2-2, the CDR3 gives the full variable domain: DGGITQSPKYLFRKEGQNVTLSCEQNLNHDAMYWYRQDPGQGLRLIYYSQIVNDFQKGDIAEGYSVSREKKESFPLTVTSAQKNPTAFYLCASRQDRVNTGELFFGEGSRLTVL.

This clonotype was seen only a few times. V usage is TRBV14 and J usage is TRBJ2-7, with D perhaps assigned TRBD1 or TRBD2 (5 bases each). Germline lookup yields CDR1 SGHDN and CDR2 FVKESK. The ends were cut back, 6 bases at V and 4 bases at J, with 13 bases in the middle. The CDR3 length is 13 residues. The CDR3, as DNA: TGTGCCAGCAGTCAAAGAGGGGTATACGAGCAGTACTTC. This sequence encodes CASSQRGVYEQYF.

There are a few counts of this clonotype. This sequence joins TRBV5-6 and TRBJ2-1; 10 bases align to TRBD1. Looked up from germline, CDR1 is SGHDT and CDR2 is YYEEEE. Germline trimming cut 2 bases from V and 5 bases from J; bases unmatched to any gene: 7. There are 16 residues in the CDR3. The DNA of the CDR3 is TGTGCCAGCAGCTTTCTTCGGACAGGGGGAAACAATGAGCAGTTCTTC. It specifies CASSFLRTGGNNEQFF. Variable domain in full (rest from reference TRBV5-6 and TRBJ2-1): DAGVTQSPTHLIKTRGQQVTLRCSPKSGHDTVSWYQQALGQGPQFIFQYYEEEERQRGNFPDRFSGHQFPNYSSELNVNALLLGDSALYLCASSFLRTGGNNEQFFGPGTRLTVL.

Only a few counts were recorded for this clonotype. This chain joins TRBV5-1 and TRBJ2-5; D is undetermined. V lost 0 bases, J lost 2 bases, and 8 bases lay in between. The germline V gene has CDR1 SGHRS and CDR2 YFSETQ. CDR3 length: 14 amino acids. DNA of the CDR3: TGCGCCAGCAGCTTGGGACCGGAGCAAGAGACCCAGTACTTC. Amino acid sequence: CASSLGPEQETQYF.

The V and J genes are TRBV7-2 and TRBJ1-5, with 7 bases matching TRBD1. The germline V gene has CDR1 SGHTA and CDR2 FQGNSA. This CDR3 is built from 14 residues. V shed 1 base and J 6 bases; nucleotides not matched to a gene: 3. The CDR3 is CASSLDRGGQPQHF. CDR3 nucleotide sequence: TGTGCCAGCAGCTTAGACAGGGGTGGTCAGCCCCAGCATTTT. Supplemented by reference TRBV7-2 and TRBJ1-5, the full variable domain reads GAGVSQSPSNKVTEKGKDVELRCDPISGHTALYWYRQSLGQGLEFLIYFQGNSAPDKSGLPSDRFSAERTGGSVSTLTIQRTQQEDSAVYLCASSLDRGGQPQHFGDGTRLSIL.

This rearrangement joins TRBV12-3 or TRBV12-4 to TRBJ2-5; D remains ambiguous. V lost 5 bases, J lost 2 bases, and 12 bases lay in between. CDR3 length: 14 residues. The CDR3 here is CASSPPKGQETQYF. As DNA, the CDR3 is TGTGCCAGCAGTCCCCCGAAGGGTCAAGAGACCCAGTACTTC.

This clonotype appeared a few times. In DNA form, the CDR3 reads TGTGCCTGGAGTGTGTGGGACAGGGTTTTTGAAAAACTGTTTTTT. Translated, it gives CAWSVWDRVFEKLFF. The chain couples TRBV30 to TRBJ1-4; 9 bases line up with TRBD1. Germline V CDR1 and CDR2: GTSNPN, SVGIG (reference sequence). The CDR3 contains 15 residues. With V trimmed by 0 bases and J by 7 bases, 6 bases remained unmatched.

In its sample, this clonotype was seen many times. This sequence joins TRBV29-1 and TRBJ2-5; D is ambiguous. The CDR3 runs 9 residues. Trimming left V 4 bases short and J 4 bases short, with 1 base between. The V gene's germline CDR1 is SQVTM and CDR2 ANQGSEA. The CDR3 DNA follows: TGCAGCGTTGGAGAGACCCAGTACTTC. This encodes CSVGETQYF.

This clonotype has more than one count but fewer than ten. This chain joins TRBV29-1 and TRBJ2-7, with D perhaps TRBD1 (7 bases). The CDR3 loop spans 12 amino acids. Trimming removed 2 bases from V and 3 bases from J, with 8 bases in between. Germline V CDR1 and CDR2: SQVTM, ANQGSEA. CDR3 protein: CSVEQGGYEQYF. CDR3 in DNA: TGCAGCGTTGAACAGGGGGGCTACGAGCAGTACTTC.

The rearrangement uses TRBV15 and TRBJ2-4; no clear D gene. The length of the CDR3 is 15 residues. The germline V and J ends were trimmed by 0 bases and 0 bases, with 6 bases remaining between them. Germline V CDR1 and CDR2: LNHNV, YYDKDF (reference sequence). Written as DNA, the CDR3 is TGTGCCACCAGCAGAGAATTATTAGCCAAAAACATTCAGTACTTC. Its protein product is CATSRELLAKNIQYF.

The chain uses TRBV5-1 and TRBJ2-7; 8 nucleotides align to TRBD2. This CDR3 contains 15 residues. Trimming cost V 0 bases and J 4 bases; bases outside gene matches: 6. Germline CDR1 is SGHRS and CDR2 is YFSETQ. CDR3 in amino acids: CASSLAPGLDYEQYF. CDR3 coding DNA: TGCGCCAGCAGCTTGGCCCCGGGACTAGATTACGAGCAGTACTTC.

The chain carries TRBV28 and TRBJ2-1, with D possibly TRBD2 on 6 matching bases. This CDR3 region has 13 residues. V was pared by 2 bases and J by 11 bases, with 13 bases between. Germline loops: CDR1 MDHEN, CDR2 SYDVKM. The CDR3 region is CASSLEWGTQQFF. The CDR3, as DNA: TGTGCCAGCAGTTTAGAGTGGGGGACTCAGCAGTTCTTC. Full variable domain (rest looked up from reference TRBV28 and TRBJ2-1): DVKVTQSSRYLVKRTGEKVFLECVQDMDHENMFWYRQDPGLGLRLIYFSYDVKMKEKGDIPEGYSVSREKKERFSLILESASTNQTSMYLCASSLEWGTQQFFGPGTRLTVL.

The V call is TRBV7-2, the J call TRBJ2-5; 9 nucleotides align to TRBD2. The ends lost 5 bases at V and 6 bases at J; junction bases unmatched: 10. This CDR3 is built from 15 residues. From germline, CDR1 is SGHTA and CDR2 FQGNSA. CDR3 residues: CASSPFLAGLQTQYF. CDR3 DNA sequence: TGTGCCAGCAGCCCGTTTCTAGCGGGATTGCAGACCCAGTACTTC.

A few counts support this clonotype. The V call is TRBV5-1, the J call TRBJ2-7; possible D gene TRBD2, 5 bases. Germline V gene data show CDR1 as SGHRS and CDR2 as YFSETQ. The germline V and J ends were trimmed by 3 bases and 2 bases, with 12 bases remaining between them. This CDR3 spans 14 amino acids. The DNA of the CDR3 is TGCGCCAGCAGCTCCGGGGTGGAAACCTACGAGCAGTACTTC. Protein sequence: CASSSGVETYEQYF.

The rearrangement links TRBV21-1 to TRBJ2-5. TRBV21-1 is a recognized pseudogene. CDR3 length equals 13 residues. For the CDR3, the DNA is TGTGCCAGCAGCAAAGAGACGGGGGAGACCCAGTACTTC. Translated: CASSKETGETQYF.

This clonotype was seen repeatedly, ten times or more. CDR3 loop: CASSSTPLAPDEQYF. The CDR3 DNA reads as TGTGCCAGCAGCTCTACCCCTCTCGCACCGGACGAGCAGTACTTC. The V call is TRBV7-7, the J call TRBJ2-7; D is uncertain. The CDR3 totals 15 residues. Germline V gene data show CDR1 as SSHAT and CDR2 as FNYEAQ (reference sequence). The ends were cut back, 4 bases at V and 5 bases at J, with 18 bases in the middle.

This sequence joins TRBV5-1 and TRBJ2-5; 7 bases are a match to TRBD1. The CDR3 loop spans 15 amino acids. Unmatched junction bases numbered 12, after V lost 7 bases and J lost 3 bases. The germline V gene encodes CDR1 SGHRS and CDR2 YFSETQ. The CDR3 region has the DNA TGCGCCAGCCGAAAGGGGGCAGGACATGAAGAGACCCAGTACTTC. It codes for CASRKGAGHEETQYF. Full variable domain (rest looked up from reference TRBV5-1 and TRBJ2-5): KAGVTQTPRYLIKTRGQQVTLSCSPISGHRSVSWYQQTPGQGLQFLFEYFSETQRNKGNFPGRFSGRQFSNSRSEMNVSTLELGDSALYLCASRKGAGHEETQYFGPGTRLLVL.